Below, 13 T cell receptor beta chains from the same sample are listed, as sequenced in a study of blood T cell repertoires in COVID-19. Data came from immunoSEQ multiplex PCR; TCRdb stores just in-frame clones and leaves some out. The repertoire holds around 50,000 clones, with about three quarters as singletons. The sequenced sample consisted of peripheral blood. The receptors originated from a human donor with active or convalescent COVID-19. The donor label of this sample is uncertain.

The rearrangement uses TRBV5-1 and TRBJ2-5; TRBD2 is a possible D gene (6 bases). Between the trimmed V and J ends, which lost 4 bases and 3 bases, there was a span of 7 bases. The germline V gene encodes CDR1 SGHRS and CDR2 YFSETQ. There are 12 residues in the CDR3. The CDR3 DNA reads TGCGCCAGCAGCCCGGGAGAAGAGACCCAGTACTTC. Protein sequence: CASSPGEETQYF.

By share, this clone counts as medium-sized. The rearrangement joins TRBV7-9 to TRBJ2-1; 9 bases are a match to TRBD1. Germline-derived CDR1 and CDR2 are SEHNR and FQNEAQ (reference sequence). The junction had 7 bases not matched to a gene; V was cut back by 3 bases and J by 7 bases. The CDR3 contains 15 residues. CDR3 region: CASSFGQGNGNEQFF. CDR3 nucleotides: TGTGCCAGCAGCTTCGGACAGGGGAATGGGAATGAGCAGTTCTTC.

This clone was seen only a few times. Here the CDR3 reads CAWSIAGEQYF. The CDR3 DNA sequence: TGTGCCTGGAGTATCGCCGGCGAGCAGTACTTC. This sequence joins TRBV30 and TRBJ2-7; D gene ambiguous. Trimming cost V 2 bases and J 6 bases, with 8 bases left between them. Germline CDR1 is GTSNPN and CDR2 is SVGIG (reference sequence). The CDR3 consists of 11 residues.

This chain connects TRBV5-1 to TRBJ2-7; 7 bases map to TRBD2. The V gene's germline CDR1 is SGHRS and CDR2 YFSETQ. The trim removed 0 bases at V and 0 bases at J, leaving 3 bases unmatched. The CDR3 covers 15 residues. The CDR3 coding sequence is TGCGCCAGCAGCTTGGCCTCGGGGGGCTCCTACGAGCAGTACTTC. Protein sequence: CASSLASGGSYEQYF. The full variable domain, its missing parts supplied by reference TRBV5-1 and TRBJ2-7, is KAGVTQTPRYLIKTRGQQVTLSCSPISGHRSVSWYQQTPGQGLQFLFEYFSETQRNKGNFPGRFSGRQFSNSRSEMNVSTLELGDSALYLCASSLASGGSYEQYFGPGTRLTVT.

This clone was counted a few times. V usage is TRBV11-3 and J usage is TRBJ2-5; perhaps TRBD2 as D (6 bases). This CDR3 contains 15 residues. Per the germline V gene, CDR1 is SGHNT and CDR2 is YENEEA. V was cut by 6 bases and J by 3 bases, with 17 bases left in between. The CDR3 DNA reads TGTGCCAGCAGAGGAGGCGCCGGAGGGAAAGAGACCCAGTACTTC. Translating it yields CASRGGAGGKETQYF.

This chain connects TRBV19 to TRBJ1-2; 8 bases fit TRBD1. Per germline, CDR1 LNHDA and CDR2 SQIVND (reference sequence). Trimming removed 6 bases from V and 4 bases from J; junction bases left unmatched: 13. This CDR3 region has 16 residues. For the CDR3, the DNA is TGTGCCAGTAGCGACCAACAGGGGGGGACTTTCTATGGCTACACCTTC. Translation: CASSDQQGGTFYGYTF.

The CDR3 nucleotides are TGTGCCAGCTCGAATGGGGCAGTAAACTATGGCTACACCTTC. Residues: CASSNGAVNYGYTF. J is TRBJ1-2 and V is TRBV18; maybe TRBD1 (5 bases). CDR3 length: 14 residues. Germline V gene sequence: CDR1 KGHSH, CDR2 LQKENI. Trimming cost V 6 bases and J 2 bases, with 13 bases left between them. Filled out from reference TRBV18 and TRBJ1-2, the complete variable domain reads NAGVMQNPRHLVRRRGQEARLRCSPMKGHSHVYWYRQLPEEGLKFMVYLQKENIIDESGMPKERFSAEFPKEGPSILRIQQVVRGDSAAYFCASSNGAVNYGYTFGSGTRLTVV.

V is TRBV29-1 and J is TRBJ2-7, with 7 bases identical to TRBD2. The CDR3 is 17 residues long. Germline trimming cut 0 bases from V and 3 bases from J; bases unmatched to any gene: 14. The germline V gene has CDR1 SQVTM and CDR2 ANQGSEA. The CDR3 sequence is CSVEDDREAGTDYEQYF. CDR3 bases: TGCAGCGTTGAAGATGACCGGGAGGCGGGCACAGACTACGAGCAGTACTTC.

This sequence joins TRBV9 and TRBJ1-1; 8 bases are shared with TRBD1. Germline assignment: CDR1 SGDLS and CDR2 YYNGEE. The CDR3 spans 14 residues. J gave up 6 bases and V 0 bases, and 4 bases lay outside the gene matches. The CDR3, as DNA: TGTGCCAGCAGCGTAGTGGGACAGGCACCTGAAGCTTTCTTT. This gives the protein CASSVVGQAPEAFF.

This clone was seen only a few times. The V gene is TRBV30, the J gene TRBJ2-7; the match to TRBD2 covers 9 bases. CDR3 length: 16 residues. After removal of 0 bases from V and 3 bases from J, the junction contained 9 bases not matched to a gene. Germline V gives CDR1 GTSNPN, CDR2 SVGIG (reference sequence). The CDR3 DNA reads TGTGCCTGGAGTGTACTGTGGACTAGCGAATGCTACGAGCAGTACTTC. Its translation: CAWSVLWTSECYEQYF.

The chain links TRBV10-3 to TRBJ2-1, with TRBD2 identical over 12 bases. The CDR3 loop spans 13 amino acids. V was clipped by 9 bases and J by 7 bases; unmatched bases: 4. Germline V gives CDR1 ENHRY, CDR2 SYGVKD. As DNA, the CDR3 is TGTGCCATTCGGACTAGCGGGATAAATGAGCAGTTCTTC. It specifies CAIRTSGINEQFF.

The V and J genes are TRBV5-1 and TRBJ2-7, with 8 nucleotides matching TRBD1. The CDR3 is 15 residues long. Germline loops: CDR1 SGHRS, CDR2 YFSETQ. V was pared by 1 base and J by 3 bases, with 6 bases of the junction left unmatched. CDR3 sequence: CASSLSTTGDYEQYF. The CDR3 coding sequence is TGCGCCAGCAGCTTGTCTACGACAGGGGACTACGAGCAGTACTTC.

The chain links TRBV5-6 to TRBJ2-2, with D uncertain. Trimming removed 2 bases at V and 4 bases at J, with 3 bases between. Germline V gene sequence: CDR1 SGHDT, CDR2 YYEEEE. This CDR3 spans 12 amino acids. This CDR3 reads CASSFSTGELFF. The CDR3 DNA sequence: TGTGCCAGCAGCTTTAGCACCGGGGAGCTGTTTTTT.